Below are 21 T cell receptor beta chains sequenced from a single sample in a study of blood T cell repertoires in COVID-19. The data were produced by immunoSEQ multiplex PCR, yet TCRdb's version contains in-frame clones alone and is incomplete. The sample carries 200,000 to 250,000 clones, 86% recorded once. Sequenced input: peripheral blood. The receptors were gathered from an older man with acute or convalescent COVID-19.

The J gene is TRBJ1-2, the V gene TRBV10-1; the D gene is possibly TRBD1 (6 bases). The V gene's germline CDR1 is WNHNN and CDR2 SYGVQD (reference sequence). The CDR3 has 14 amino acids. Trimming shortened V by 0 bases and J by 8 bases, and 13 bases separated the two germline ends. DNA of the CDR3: TGCGCCAGCAGTGAGTCGACGGACAGCGGAGGCTACACCTTC. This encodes CASSESTDSGGYTF.

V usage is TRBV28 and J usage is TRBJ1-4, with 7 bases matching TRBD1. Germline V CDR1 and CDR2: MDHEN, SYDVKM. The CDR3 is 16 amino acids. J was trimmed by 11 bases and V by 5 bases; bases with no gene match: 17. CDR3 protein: CASSRAQGDSPGKLFF. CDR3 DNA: TGTGCCAGCAGTCGCGCCCAGGGGGACAGCCCTGGGAAACTGTTTTTT.

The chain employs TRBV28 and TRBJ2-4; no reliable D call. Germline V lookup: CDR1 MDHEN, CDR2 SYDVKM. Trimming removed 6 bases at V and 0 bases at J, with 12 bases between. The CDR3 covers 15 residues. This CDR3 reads CASRPNGLAKNIQYF. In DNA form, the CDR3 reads TGTGCCAGCAGACCGAACGGGTTAGCCAAAAACATTCAGTACTTC.

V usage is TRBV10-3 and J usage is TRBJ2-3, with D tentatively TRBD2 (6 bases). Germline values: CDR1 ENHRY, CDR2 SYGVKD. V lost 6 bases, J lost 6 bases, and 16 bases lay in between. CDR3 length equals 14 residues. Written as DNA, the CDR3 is TGTGCCATCAGGACGCAGGAGGGCCGGGATACGCAGTATTTT. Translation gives CAIRTQEGRDTQYF.

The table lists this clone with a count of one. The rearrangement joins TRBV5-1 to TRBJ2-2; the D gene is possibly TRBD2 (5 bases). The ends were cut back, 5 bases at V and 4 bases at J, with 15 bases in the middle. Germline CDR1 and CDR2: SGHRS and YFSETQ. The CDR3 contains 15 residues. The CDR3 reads CASRPSGVGTGELFF. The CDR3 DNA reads TGCGCCAGCAGACCATCCGGGGTTGGCACCGGGGAGCTGTTTTTT. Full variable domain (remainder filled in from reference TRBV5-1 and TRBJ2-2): KAGVTQTPRYLIKTRGQQVTLSCSPISGHRSVSWYQQTPGQGLQFLFEYFSETQRNKGNFPGRFSGRQFSNSRSEMNVSTLELGDSALYLCASRPSGVGTGELFFGEGSRLTVL.

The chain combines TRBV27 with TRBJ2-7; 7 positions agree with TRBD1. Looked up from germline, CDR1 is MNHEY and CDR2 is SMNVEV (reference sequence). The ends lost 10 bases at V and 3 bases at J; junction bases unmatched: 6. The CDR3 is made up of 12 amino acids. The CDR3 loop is CATSPGGYEQYF. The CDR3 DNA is TGTGCCACCTCCCCAGGGGGCTACGAGCAGTACTTC.

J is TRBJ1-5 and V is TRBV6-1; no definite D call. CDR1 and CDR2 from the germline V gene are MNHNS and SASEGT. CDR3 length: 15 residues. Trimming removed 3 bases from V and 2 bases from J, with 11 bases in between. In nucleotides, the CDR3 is TGTGCCAGCAGTGAGTCTGTGGGCGGCAATCAGCCCCAGCATTTT. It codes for CASSESVGGNQPQHF.

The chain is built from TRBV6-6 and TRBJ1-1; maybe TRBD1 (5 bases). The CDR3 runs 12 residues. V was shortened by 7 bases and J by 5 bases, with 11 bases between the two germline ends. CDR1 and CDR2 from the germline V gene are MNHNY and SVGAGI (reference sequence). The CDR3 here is CASIQGWTEAFF. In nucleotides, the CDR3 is TGTGCCAGCATTCAGGGATGGACTGAAGCTTTCTTT.

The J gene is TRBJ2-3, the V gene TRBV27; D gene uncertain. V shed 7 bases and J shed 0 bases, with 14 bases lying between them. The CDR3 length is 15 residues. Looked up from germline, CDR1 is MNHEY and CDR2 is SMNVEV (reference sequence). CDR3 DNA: TGTGCCAGCACCCCCTACCGGTATAGCACAGATACGCAGTATTTT. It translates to CASTPYRYSTDTQYF.

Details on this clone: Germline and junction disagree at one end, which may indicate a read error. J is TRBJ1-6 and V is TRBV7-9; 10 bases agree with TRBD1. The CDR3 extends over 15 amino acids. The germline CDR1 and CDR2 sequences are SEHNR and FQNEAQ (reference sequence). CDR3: CASSQTGGADSPFHF. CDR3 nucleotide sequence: TGTGCCAGCAGCCAGACAGGGGGCGCGGATTCACCCTTCCACTTT.

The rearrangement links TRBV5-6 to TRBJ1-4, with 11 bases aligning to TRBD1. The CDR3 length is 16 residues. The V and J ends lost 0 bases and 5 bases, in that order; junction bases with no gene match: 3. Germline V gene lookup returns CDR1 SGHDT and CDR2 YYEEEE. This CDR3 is CASSLVGTGGNEKLFF. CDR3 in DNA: TGTGCCAGCAGCTTGGTTGGGACAGGGGGGAATGAAAAACTGTTTTTT.

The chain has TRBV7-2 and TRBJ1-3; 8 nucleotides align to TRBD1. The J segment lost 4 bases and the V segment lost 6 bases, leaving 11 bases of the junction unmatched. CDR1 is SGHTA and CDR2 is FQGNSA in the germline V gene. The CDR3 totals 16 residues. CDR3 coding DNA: TGTGCCAGCAGTTCGAGGATACAGGGGGAAGGAAACACCATATATTTT. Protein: CASSSRIQGEGNTIYF.

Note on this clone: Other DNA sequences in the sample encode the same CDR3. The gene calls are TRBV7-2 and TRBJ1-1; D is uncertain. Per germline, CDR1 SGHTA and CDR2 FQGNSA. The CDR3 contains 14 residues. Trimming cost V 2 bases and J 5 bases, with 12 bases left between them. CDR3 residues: CASSLRVGGTEAFF. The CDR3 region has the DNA TGTGCCAGCAGCTTACGGGTCGGAGGGACTGAAGCTTTCTTT.

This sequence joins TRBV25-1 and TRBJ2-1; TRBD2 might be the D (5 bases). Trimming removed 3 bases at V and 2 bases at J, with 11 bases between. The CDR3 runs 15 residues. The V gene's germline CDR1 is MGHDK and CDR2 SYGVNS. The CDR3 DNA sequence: TGTGCCAGCAGTGATACTAGACGGGCCTACAATGAGCAGTTCTTC. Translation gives CASSDTRRAYNEQFF. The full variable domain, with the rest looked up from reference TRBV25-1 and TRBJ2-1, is EADIYQTPRYLVIGTGKKITLECSQTMGHDKMYWYQQDPGMELHLIHYSYGVNSTEKGDLSSESTVSRIRTEHFPLTLESARPSHTSQYLCASSDTRRAYNEQFFGPGTRLTVL.

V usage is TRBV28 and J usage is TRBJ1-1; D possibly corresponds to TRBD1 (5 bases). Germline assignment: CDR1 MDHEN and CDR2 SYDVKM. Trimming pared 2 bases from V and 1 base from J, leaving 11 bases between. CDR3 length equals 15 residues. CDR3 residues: CASSLGAAPNTEAFF. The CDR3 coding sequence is TGTGCCAGCAGTTTAGGGGCGGCCCCGAACACTGAAGCTTTCTTT.

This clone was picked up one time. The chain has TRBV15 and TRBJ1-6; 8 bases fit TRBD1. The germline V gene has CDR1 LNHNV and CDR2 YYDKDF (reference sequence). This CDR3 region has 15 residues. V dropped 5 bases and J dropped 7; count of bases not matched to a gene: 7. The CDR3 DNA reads TGTGCCACCAGCCGGGGCCAGGGGGCCAATTCACCCCTCCACTTT. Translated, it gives CATSRGQGANSPLHF.

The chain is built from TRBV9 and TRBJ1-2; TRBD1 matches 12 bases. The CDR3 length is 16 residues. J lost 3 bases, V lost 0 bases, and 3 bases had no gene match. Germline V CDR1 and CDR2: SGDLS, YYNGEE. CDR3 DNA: TGTGCCAGCAGCGTAGTGGGACAGGGGGCGGACTATGGCTACACCTTC. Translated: CASSVVGQGADYGYTF.

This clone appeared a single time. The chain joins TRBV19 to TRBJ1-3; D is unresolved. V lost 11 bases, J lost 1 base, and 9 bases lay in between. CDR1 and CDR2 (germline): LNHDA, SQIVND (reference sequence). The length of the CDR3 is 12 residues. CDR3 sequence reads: CAVGVSGNTIYF. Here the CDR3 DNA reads TGTGCCGTGGGAGTATCTGGAAACACCATATATTTT.

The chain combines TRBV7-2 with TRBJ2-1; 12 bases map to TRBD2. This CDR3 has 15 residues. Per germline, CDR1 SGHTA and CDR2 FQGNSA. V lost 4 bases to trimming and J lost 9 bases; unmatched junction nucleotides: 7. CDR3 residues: CASSSLAGGQGEQFF. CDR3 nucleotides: TGTGCCAGCAGCTCACTAGCGGGGGGCCAAGGTGAGCAGTTCTTC.

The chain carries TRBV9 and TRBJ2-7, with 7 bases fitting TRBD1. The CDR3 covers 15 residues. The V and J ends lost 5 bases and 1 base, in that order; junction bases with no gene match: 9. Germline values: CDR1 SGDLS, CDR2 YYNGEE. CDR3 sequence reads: CASSWGTDGSYEQYF. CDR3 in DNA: TGTGCCAGCAGTTGGGGGACAGACGGGTCCTACGAGCAGTACTTC.

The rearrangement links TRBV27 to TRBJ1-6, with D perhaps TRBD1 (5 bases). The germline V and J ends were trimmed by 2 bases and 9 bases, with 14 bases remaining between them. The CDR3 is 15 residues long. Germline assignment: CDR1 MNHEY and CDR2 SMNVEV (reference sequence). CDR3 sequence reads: CASSLEEGRGSPLHF. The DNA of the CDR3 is TGTGCCAGCAGTTTAGAGGAGGGGAGGGGTTCACCCCTCCACTTT.